Listed below are T cell receptor beta chains from one sample, sequenced in a study of shared clonotypes between healthy human individuals. Sequenced by immunoSEQ multiplex PCR; TCRdb stores in-frame clones only, minus some. The sample contains about 800,000 clones, roughly 96% of which appear only once. The sequenced material came from naive CD8+ T cells sorted from blood. These TCRs come from a man aged 30 to 45 in good health. Each CDR3 is given without its conserved first and last residue.

>TRBV25-1|TRBJ1-2
ASRGRMDGYGYT
>TRBV11-2|TRBJ1-1
ASSLIRDTEAF
>TRBV2|TRBJ2-1
AYRDIRNEQF
>TRBV27|TRBJ2-1
ASSPGDSLYNEQF
>TRBV27|TRBJ2-7
ASSPQSGSVLEQY
>TRBV2|TRBJ2-5
ASSEGVEGTQY
>TRBV7-8|TRBJ2-7
ASSLLGAGEQY
>TRBV7-8|TRBJ1-2
ASSTRTAPANYGYT
>TRBV9|TRBJ2-2
ASSVAGTTTGELF
>TRBV6-4|TRBJ2-1
ASSESTSGRRGEQF
>TRBV7-2|TRBJ1-3
ASSGGHSSGNTIY
>TRBV27|TRBJ2-2
ASSLGGLNTGELF
>TRBV9|TRBJ2-1
ASSSPTKYNEQF
>TRBV5-4|TRBJ2-1
ASSPYGGEQF
>TRBV7-9|TRBJ2-7
ALHKVSYEQY
>TRBV18|TRBJ2-3
ASSPPQGTDTQY
>TRBV7-2|TRBJ2-7
ASSLAGRSYEQY
>TRBV11-2|TRBJ1-5
ASSLEGGRGQPQH
>TRBV27|TRBJ2-2
ASSLSWGANGELF
>TRBV4-2|TRBJ2-7
ASSQDEFYEQY
>TRBV9|TRBJ1-3
ASSTRTDSGNTIY
>TRBV7-8|TRBJ2-7
ASSFPRDRATYEQY
>TRBV27|TRBJ2-7
ASSPVGTPSYEQY
>TRBV18|TRBJ2-1
ASAPGPSYNEQF
>TRBV4-1|TRBJ1-5
ASSQGLGQPQH
>TRBV28|TRBJ2-2
ASCPFRGDRDIVWGTGELF
>TRBV19|TRBJ2-2
ASSTYNTGELF
>TRBV6-5|TRBJ2-1
ASSYNGDDEQF
>TRBV29-1|TRBJ2-7
SVRTQAYEQY
>TRBV27|TRBJ1-1
ASSLVGGVGTEAF
>TRBV2|TRBJ2-7
ASSDGAGGPGLFAYEQY
>TRBV18|TRBJ2-3
ASSLGQGVDTQY
>TRBV28|TRBJ2-3
ASRLTTLSTDTQY
>TRBV6-4|TRBJ1-1
ASSDLFGDEAF
>TRBV29-1|TRBJ2-7
SVEGETGGEQY
>TRBV27|TRBJ2-2
ASSLYRAGGLNTGELF
>TRBV9|TRBJ2-1
ASSVGTGGYSGEQF